This T cell receptor beta chain derives from a study of CD8 T cells in ankylosing spondylitis. Whole-study findings and limits: The study identified a TCR beta motif of under ten highly homologous variants that appeared characteristic of ankylosing spondylitis blood.

Of note for this clonotype: The antigen remains unidentified.

Library preparation for TCR beta used quantitative 5'-RACE with molecular barcodes. TCRdb ran MiXCR on the 5' RACE reads and lists one entry per CDR3 protein. This table holds around 280,000 distinct CDR3 sequences, roughly 20% found once. Sequencing was carried out using blood, either unsorted or a sorted T cell fraction (not recorded which). This sequence was found in a male donor with ankylosing spondylitis or in good health (not recorded which).

CDR3 coding DNA: TGTGCCAGCAGTATGGGGACAGTCCTTCGGGCAGGCGGCCAGTACTTC. This gives the protein CASSMGTVLRAGGQYF. V is TRBV2 and J is TRBJ2-5, with 7 bases fitting TRBD1. V lost 5 bases and J lost 10; bases outside the gene matches: 19. CDR1 SNHLY and CDR2 FYNNEI come from the germline V gene. This CDR3 spans 16 amino acids.